Below, one T cell receptor (beta chain) is given with its context. Antigen unknown. The data are from a study of beta chain features in type 1 diabetes. Study as a whole: Healthy donors and patients had similar age, gender and cell yields. Study observations and caveats: The question of HLA type influencing TCRB rearrangement was one that remained unresolved here. All four CD4+ subsets of Type 1 diabetes patients contained TCRB CDR3s that were moderately but significantly shorter.

The CDR3 covers 14 residues. Germline V gene lookup returns CDR1 KGHSH and CDR2 LQKENI. Trimming removed 3 bases from V and 6 bases from J; junction bases left unmatched: 6. Cell sorting via CD45RO/CCR7/CD25/CD127/CD95/CD27 was performed to obtain CD4+ naive, central memory, regulatory and stem cell-like memory cells. Investigators reverse transcribed all isolated RNA, so they sequenced expressed TCRB transcripts. TCRdb keeps only in-frame clones here, not all; method: immunoSEQ multiplex PCR. The sample yields about 340,000 clones, around 9% seen once. The rearrangement joins TRBV18 to TRBJ2-7, with TRBD1 matching 9 bases. The sample consisted of central memory CD4+ T cells from blood. This TCR was recovered from a man aged 25 to 40 with type 1 diabetes. As DNA, the CDR3 is TGTGCCAGCTCACCCGGGACAGGGAGGCGCGAGCAGTACTTC. Its translation: CASSPGTGRREQYF. Combining the CDR3 with reference TRBV18 and TRBJ2-7 gives the whole variable domain NAGVMQNPRHLVRRRGQEARLRCSPMKGHSHVYWYRQLPEEGLKFMVYLQKENIIDESGMPKERFSAEFPKEGPSILRIQQVVRGDSAAYFCASSPGTGRREQYFGPGTRLTVT.